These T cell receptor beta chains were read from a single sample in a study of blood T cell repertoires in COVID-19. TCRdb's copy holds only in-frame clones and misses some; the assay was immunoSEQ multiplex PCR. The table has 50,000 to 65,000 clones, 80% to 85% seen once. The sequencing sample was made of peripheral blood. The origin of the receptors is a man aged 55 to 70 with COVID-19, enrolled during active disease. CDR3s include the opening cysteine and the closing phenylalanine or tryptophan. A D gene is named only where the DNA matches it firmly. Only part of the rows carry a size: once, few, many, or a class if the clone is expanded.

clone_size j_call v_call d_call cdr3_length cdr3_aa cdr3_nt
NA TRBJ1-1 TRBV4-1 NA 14 CASSQSYIFVVTFF TGCGCCAGCAGCCAATCATACATTTTTGTCGTGACTTTCTTT
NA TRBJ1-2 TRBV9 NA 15 CASSPQSGLTSGYTF TGTGCCAGCAGCCCCCAATCGGGACTTACCTCCGGCTACACCTTC
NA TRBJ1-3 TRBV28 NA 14 CASNTGTSGNTIYF TGTGCCAGCAACACAGGGACCTCTGGAAACACCATATATTTT
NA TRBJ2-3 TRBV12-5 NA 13 CASGLFIADTQYF TGTGCTAGTGGTTTGTTTATTGCGGATACGCAGTATTTT
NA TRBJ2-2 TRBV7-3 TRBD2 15 CASSFTSGMTGELFF TGTGCCAGCAGCTTCACTAGCGGGATGACCGGGGAGCTGTTTTTT
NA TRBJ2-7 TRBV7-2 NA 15 CASSLTPRSTYEQYF TGTGCCAGCAGCTTGACTCCCCGTTCAACATACGAGCAGTACTTC
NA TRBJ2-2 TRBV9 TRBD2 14 CASMKREYTGELFF TGTGCCAGCATGAAGCGGGAGTACACCGGGGAGCTGTTTTTT
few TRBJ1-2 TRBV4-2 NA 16 CASSQGSGVANYGYTF TGTGCCAGCAGCCAAGGTTCGGGTGTAGCTAACTATGGCTACACCTTC
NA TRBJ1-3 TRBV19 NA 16 CASSLEGYSSGNTIYF TGTGCCAGTAGCTTGGAGGGCTACAGCTCTGGAAACACCATATATTTT
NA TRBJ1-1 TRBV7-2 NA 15 CASSLEVGGHTEAFF TGTGCCAGCAGCTTAGAAGTAGGAGGCCACACTGAAGCTTTCTTT
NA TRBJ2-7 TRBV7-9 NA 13 CASSFYSSYEQYF TGTGCCAGCAGCTTCTACAGCTCCTACGAGCAGTACTTC
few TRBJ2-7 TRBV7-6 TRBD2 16 CASSYTSGTSGMEQYF TGTGCCAGCAGCTACACAAGCGGGACTAGCGGGATGGAGCAGTACTTC
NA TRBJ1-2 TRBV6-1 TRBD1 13 CASRYWTGDGYTF TGTGCCAGCAGGTACTGGACAGGAGATGGCTACACCTTC
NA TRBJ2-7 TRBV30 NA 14 CAWSLGSSYYEQYF TGTGCCTGGAGCCTAGGCTCGTCCTACTACGAGCAGTACTTC
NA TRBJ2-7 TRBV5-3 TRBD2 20 CARSLFWSGAFSGRNYEQYF TGTGCCAGAAGCTTGTTTTGGTCAGGGGCCTTCAGCGGGAGGAACTACGAGCAGTACTTC
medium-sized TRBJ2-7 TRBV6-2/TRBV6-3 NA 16 CASSPQGPPSAVGQYF TGTGCCAGCAGTCCACAGGGCCCTCCGTCTGCTGTCGGGCAGTACTTC
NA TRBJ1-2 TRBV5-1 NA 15 CASRPVGGLNYGYTF TGCGCCAGCAGACCGGTCGGGGGGCTTAACTATGGCTACACCTTC
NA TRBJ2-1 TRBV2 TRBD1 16 CASSELGTGNYNEQFF TGTGCCAGCAGTGAGCTGGGGACAGGGAACTACAATGAGCAGTTCTTC
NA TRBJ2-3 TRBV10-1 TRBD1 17 CASSTYDSDRGADTQYF TGCGCCAGCTCGACTTATGACTCGGACAGGGGAGCAGATACGCAGTATTTT
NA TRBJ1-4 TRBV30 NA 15 CAWSPSYGTNEKLFF TGTGCCTGGAGTCCGAGTTATGGAACTAATGAAAAACTGTTTTTT
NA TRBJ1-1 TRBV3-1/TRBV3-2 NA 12 CASSLTNTEAFF TGTGCCAGCAGTCTTACTAACACTGAAGCTTTCTTT
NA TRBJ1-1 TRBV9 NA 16 CASSVGPGHSNTEAFF TGTGCCAGCAGCGTAGGGCCAGGGCATAGCAACACTGAAGCTTTCTTT
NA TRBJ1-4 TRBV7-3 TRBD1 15 CASSRTGGTNEKLFF TGTGCCAGCAGCCGCACAGGGGGCACTAATGAAAAACTGTTTTTT
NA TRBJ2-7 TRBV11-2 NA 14 CASSSMTGTYEQYF TGTGCCAGCAGCTCCATGACGGGAACCTACGAGCAGTACTTC
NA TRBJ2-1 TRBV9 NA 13 CASSVELGDEQFF TGTGCCAGCAGCGTTGAACTAGGAGATGAGCAGTTCTTC
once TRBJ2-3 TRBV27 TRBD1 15 CASRVDRDSTDTQYF TGTGCCAGCAGGGTTGACAGGGATAGCACAGATACGCAGTATTTT
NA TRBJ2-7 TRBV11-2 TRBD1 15 CASSGGTGPEYEQYF TGTGCCAGCAGCGGGGGGACAGGGCCTGAGTACGAGCAGTACTTC
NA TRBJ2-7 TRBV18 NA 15 CASSPIRDTSYEQYF TGTGCCAGCTCACCAATTCGGGACACCTCCTACGAGCAGTACTTC
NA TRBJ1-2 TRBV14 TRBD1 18 CASSQNLRDSLRKHGYTF TGTGCCAGCAGCCAAAACCTCCGGGACAGCCTACGAAAACATGGCTACACCTTC
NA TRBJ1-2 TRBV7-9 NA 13 CASSPGAADGYTF TGTGCCAGCAGCCCGGGAGCCGCGGATGGCTACACCTTC
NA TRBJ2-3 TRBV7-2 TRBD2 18 CASSWGTSGRRRGDTQYF TGTGCCAGCAGCTGGGGGACTAGCGGGAGGCGGCGGGGAGATACGCAGTATTTT
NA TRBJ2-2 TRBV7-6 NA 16 CASSLGIGSGTGELFF TGTGCCAGCAGCTTGGGTATCGGGAGTGGTACCGGGGAGCTGTTTTTT
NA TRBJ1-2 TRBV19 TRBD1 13 CASSMEQGYGYTF TGTGCCAGTAGTATGGAACAGGGGTATGGCTACACCTTC
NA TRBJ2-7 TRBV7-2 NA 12 CASSLGVYEQYF TGTGCCAGCAGCTTAGGCGTCTACGAGCAGTACTTC
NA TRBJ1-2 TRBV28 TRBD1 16 CASSQIDRGLPYGYTF TGTGCCAGCAGTCAAATAGACAGGGGGCTACCTTATGGCTACACCTTC
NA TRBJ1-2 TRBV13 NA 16 CASSLVWRAGSYGYTF TGTGCCAGCAGCTTAGTGTGGAGGGCCGGAAGCTATGGCTACACCTTC
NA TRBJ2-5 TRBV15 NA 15 CATSTPWGDRETQYF TGTGCCACCAGCACACCGTGGGGGGACAGAGAGACCCAGTACTTC
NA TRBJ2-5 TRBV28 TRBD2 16 CASITGGGLGQETQYF TGTGCCAGCATCACAGGCGGGGGGCTCGGACAAGAGACCCAGTACTTC
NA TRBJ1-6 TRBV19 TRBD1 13 CASSDRVNSPLHF TGTGCCAGTAGCGACAGGGTTAATTCACCCCTCCACTTT
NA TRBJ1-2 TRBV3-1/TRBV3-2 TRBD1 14 CASSQQTGDYGYTF TGTGCCAGCAGCCAACAGACAGGGGACTATGGCTACACCTTC
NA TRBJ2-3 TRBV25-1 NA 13 CASRQVVSDTQYF TGTGCCAGCAGACAGGTCGTGTCAGATACGCAGTATTTT
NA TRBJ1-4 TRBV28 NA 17 CASSPPAARTGVEKLFF TGTGCCAGCAGCCCCCCGGCAGCGCGCACGGGGGTCGAAAAACTGTTTTTT
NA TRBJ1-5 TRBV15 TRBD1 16 CATSRRDRGFNQPQHF TGTGCCACCAGTCGCCGGGACAGGGGATTTAATCAGCCCCAGCATTTT
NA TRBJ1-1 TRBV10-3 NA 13 CAISAQGNTEAFF TGTGCCATCTCTGCACAGGGGAACACTGAAGCTTTCTTT
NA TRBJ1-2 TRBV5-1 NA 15 CASSPGTTYEYGYTF TGCGCCAGCAGCCCAGGGACAACCTATGAATATGGCTACACCTTC
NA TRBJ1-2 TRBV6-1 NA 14 CASSEVGGEYGYTF TGTGCCAGCAGTGAAGTTGGGGGGGAATATGGCTACACCTTC
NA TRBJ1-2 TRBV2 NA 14 CASKRSPEDYGYTF TGTGCCAGCAAACGGAGTCCGGAGGACTATGGCTACACCTTC
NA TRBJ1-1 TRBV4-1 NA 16 CASSQEAGVPHTEAFF TGCGCCAGCAGCCAAGAAGCCGGGGTACCCCACACTGAAGCTTTCTTT